The subject of this entry is one T cell receptor beta chain. Its cognate antigen is unknown. The source of the sample is a study of cytomegalovirus exposure and HLA in healthy donors. The PCR employed 60 Vbeta primers together with 13 Jbeta primers. Data came from immunoSEQ multiplex PCR; TCRdb stores just in-frame clones and leaves some out. The table lists approximately 110,000 clones. Germline CDR1 is MGHDK and CDR2 is SYGVNS. The CDR3 spans 15 residues. V trimming: 2 bases; J trimming: 7 bases; junction bases outside the gene matches: 3. Broader study findings: Among the sequence variants, a highly shared cluster was likely an artifact of sequencing. Most subjects had HLA-A and HLA-B alleles reportedly predicted accurately by TCR beta sequences. A few chains tied to CMV proved CMV antigen-specific in vitro. Earlier analysis yielded a pattern in which most TCR beta V segments were productive about 90% or about 30% of the time.

This TCR was sampled from a man aged 25-45 years in good health and CMV-seronegative. J is TRBJ2-3 and V is TRBV25-1, with TRBD2 matching 13 bases. Material for sequencing was PBMCs. The CDR3 DNA is TGTGCCAGCAGTGAACCGGGACTAGCGGGGTATACGCAGTATTTT. It encodes CASSEPGLAGYTQYF.